This entry lists 18 T cell receptor beta chains sequenced from one sample in a study of naive and memory T cell subsets. Both TRBC1 and TRBC2 were covered by a beta constant-region primer of two equimolar oligonucleotides. Ligated cDNA was amplified by four rounds of PCR with nested alpha and beta constant-region primers and SP2. TCRdb used MiXCR to reprocess the UMI-ligation and nested PCR reads, holding one entry per CDR3 protein. Found here are tens of thousands of distinct CDR3 sequences, over 8.5% of them singletons; the top ten hold about 1.2%. Sequenced sample: naive CD8+ T cells from blood. These receptors all stem from a human donor in good health.

There are many counts of this clonotype. The chain is built from TRBV9 and TRBJ2-1; D might be TRBD2 (5 bases). Germline loops: CDR1 SGDLS, CDR2 YYNGEE. V lost 5 bases to trimming and J lost 2 bases, with 17 bases between them. The CDR3 is 16 amino acids. CDR3 in amino acids: CASSKRGLTAYNEQFF. CDR3 bases: TGTGCCAGCAGTAAGAGAGGGTTAACAGCCTACAATGAGCAGTTCTTC.

This clonotype has at least ten counts. The V gene is TRBV11-2, the J gene TRBJ2-1; D gene ambiguous. The CDR3 runs to 13 residues. Germline lookup yields CDR1 SGHAT and CDR2 FQNNGV. With 1 base removed from V and 14 bases from J, the gap between germline ends came to 15 bases. DNA for the CDR3: TGTGCCAGCAGCTTAGGAACTGCCACCGTAAAGTTCTTC. This sequence encodes CASSLGTATVKFF.

There are many counts of this clonotype. For the CDR3, the DNA is TGTGCCAGCAGCCCCGACAGGGTCTGGGAGACCCAGTACTTC. As protein: CASSPDRVWETQYF. This chain connects TRBV7-9 to TRBJ2-5, with 7 bases lining up with TRBD1. Per the germline V gene, CDR1 is SEHNR and CDR2 is FQNEAQ (reference sequence). This CDR3 comprises 14 residues. The V gene end was trimmed by 5 bases and the J gene end by 5 bases; junction bases not matched to a gene: 8.

The chain carries TRBV11-1 and TRBJ2-1; possibly TRBD1 or TRBD2 for D (5 bases each). The CDR3 is 14 amino acids. CDR1 SGHAT and CDR2 FQDESV come from the germline V gene (reference sequence). V was cut by 8 bases and J by 4 bases, with 15 bases left in between. This chain's CDR3 is CASSGPPLYNEQFF. The CDR3 DNA follows: TGTGCCAGCTCGGGACCCCCACTTTACAATGAGCAGTTCTTC.

This sequence joins TRBV4-2 and TRBJ2-1; D uncertain. The germline CDR1 and CDR2 sequences are LGHNA and YNFKEQ. The CDR3 consists of 19 residues. V lost 0 bases and J 0 bases, leaving 18 bases between the germline ends. The CDR3 bases are TGTGCCAGCAGCCAAGATCCTCCCCCCTCAGGCCTCTCCTACAATGAGCAGTTCTTC. Its translation is CASSQDPPPSGLSYNEQFF.

This clonotype was seen many times. The V call is TRBV7-9, the J call TRBJ1-1; no clear D. CDR1 SEHNR and CDR2 FQNEAQ come from the germline V gene (reference sequence). V was clipped by 0 bases and J by 4 bases, with 12 bases between them. The CDR3 has 15 residues. The CDR3 DNA follows: TGTGCCAGCAGCTTAGCCCCGATGGGCTCCACTGAAGCTTTCTTT. Translated, it gives CASSLAPMGSTEAFF.

The rearrangement links TRBV4-2 to TRBJ2-7; D is perhaps TRBD1 or TRBD2 (6 bases each). Germline assignment: CDR1 LGHNA and CDR2 YNFKEQ. The CDR3 has 17 amino acids. The V gene lost 3 bases and the J gene lost 3 bases, with 21 bases spanning the gap. The CDR3 nucleotides are TGTGCCAGCAGCCAGGAATTTCGCGGGACACTTAGCTACGAGCAGTACTTC. Amino acid sequence: CASSQEFRGTLSYEQYF.

In nucleotides, the CDR3 is TGTGCCAGCAGTTTTTCCGACAGAGGAAACACCATATATTTT. Its translation is CASSFSDRGNTIYF. The rearrangement uses TRBV6-5 and TRBJ1-3; TRBD1 is a possible D gene (5 bases). V was pared by 4 bases and J by 4 bases, with 11 bases between. The CDR3 contains 14 residues. Germline lookup yields CDR1 MNHEY and CDR2 SVGAGI.

This clonotype has at least ten counts. This chain connects TRBV9 to TRBJ2-1; no firm D call. The V end was cut by 0 bases, the J end by 0 bases, with 16 bases between. From germline, CDR1 is SGDLS and CDR2 YYNGEE. There are 18 residues in the CDR3. In DNA form, the CDR3 reads TGTGCCAGCAGCGTAGCTACGTGGGATGCAGTCTCCTACAATGAGCAGTTCTTC. Its protein is CASSVATWDAVSYNEQFF.

This clonotype has ten or more counts. The V gene is TRBV3-1, the J gene TRBJ1-5, with D possibly TRBD1 on 5 matching bases. The CDR3 has 13 amino acids. Trimming removed 3 bases at V and 5 bases at J, with 8 bases between. Per the germline V gene, CDR1 is LGHDT and CDR2 is YNNKEL (reference sequence). Here the CDR3 reads CASSQRGDQPQHF. CDR3 bases: TGTGCCAGCAGCCAGAGAGGGGATCAGCCCCAGCATTTT.

The chain combines TRBV28 with TRBJ2-5; 7 bases line up with TRBD1. Germline CDR1 is MDHEN and CDR2 is SYDVKM. The CDR3 spans 15 residues. V trimming: 3 bases; J trimming: 6 bases; junction bases outside the gene matches: 10. The CDR3 nucleotides read TGTGCCAGCAGTTTTGCTTTGACAGGGTCGAAGACCCAGTACTTC. It codes for CASSFALTGSKTQYF. Full variable domain (missing parts from reference TRBV28 and TRBJ2-5): DVKVTQSSRYLVKRTGEKVFLECVQDMDHENMFWYRQDPGLGLRLIYFSYDVKMKEKGDIPEGYSVSREKKERFSLILESASTNQTSMYLCASSFALTGSKTQYFGPGTRLLVL.

This clonotype was seen only a few times. This chain connects TRBV5-1 to TRBJ1-2, with 8 nucleotides matching TRBD1. This CDR3 region has 14 residues. Germline V CDR1 and CDR2: SGHRS, YFSETQ. J lost 2 bases, V lost 4 bases, and 4 bases had no gene match. Written as DNA, the CDR3 is TGCGCCAGCAGCGCGACAGGGGCCAACTATGGCTACACCTTC. It translates to CASSATGANYGYTF.

The chain recombines TRBV14 with TRBJ2-3, with TRBD2 identical over 7 bases. The germline V gene encodes CDR1 SGHDN and CDR2 FVKESK. The CDR3 spans 15 residues. V was clipped by 3 bases and J by 6 bases; unmatched bases: 9. DNA of the CDR3: TGTGCCAGCAGCCAGTCTAGCGGACTAAAGGATACGCAGTATTTT. It specifies CASSQSSGLKDTQYF. Complete variable domain (other parts from reference TRBV14 and TRBJ2-3): EAGVTQFPSHSVIEKGQTVTLRCDPISGHDNLYWYRRVMGKEIKFLLHFVKESKQDESGMPNNRFLAERTGGTYSTLKVQPAELEDSGVYFCASSQSSGLKDTQYFGPGTRLTVL.

This clonotype has ten or more counts. The V call is TRBV28, the J call TRBJ2-1; D is unclear. Germline values: CDR1 MDHEN, CDR2 SYDVKM. The CDR3 contains 12 residues. With 2 bases removed from V and 8 bases from J, the gap between germline ends came to 7 bases. The CDR3 bases are TGTGCCAGCAGTTTACCTGAGTATGAGCAGTTCTTC. Its protein product is CASSLPEYEQFF.

The gene calls are TRBV15 and TRBJ2-5; maybe TRBD2 (6 bases). There are 14 residues in the CDR3. The V end was cut by 2 bases, the J end by 4 bases, with 11 bases between. The germline CDR1 and CDR2 sequences are LNHNV and YYDKDF (reference sequence). DNA of the CDR3: TGTGCCACCAGCAGATTATACGGGGGAGAGACCCAGTACTTC. It specifies CATSRLYGGETQYF. Full variable domain (remainder filled in from reference TRBV15 and TRBJ2-5): DAMVIQNPRYQVTQFGKPVTLSCSQTLNHNVMYWYQQKSSQAPKLLFHYYDKDFNNEADTPDNFQSRRPNTSFCFLDIRSPGLGDTAMYLCATSRLYGGETQYFGPGTRLLVL.

Ten or more counts support this clonotype. The chain joins TRBV29-1 to TRBJ1-4; D call uncertain. Germline V gene lookup returns CDR1 SQVTM and CDR2 ANQGSEA. Between the trimmed V and J ends, which lost 6 bases and 6 bases, there was a span of 20 bases. This CDR3 comprises 15 residues. CDR3 loop: CSVTSRAEAYEKLFF. CDR3 nucleotide sequence: TGCAGCGTGACCTCCCGGGCCGAGGCTTATGAAAAACTGTTTTTT.

This chain links TRBV9 with TRBJ2-6; TRBD2 matches at 7 bases. The CDR3 length is 15 residues. The germline V gene encodes CDR1 SGDLS and CDR2 YYNGEE. V was pared by 4 bases and J by 4 bases, with 5 bases of the junction left unmatched. CDR3 protein: CASSPGGLGANVLTF. In DNA form, the CDR3 reads TGTGCCAGCAGCCCGGGGGGTTTGGGGGCCAACGTCCTGACTTTC.

The table lists this clonotype with many counts. V usage is TRBV7-9 and J usage is TRBJ2-1; TRBD2 matches 9 bases. V was pared by 5 bases and J by 0 bases, with 17 bases of the junction left unmatched. CDR3 length: 20 amino acids. Per germline, CDR1 SEHNR and CDR2 FQNEAQ (reference sequence). Here the CDR3 reads CASSPHLRLAAPSSYNEQFF. In DNA, the CDR3 is TGTGCCAGCAGCCCCCACCTCCGACTAGCGGCCCCGAGCTCCTACAATGAGCAGTTCTTC.